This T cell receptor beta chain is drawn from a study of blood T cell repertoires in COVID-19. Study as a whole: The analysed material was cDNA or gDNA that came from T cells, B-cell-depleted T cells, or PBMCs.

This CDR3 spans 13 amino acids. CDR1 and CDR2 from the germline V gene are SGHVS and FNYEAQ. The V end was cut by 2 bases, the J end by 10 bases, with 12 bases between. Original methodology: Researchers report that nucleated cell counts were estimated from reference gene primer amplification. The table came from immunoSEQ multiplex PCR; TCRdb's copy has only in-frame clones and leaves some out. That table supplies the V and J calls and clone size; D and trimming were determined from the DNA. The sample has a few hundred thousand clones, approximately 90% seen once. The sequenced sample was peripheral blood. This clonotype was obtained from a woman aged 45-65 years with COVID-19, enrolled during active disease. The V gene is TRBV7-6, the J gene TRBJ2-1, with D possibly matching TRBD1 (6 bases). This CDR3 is CASSLQGPGEQFF. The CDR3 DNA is TGTGCCAGCAGCTTACAGGGGCCGGGAGAGCAGTTCTTC.